This is a list of T cell receptor beta chains from one sample in a study of cytomegalovirus exposure and HLA in healthy donors. Generated by immunoSEQ multiplex PCR, the TCRdb table keeps only in-frame clones and is missing some. The sample contains about 130,000 clones, roughly 68% of which appear only once. Sequenced input: PBMCs. The receptor source for this set is a woman aged 50 to 60 in good health and CMV-seropositive. Both conserved end residues are part of each CDR3. The order of the fields is J gene, CDR3 length, D gene, clone size, V gene, CDR3 protein, CDR3 DNA. A D gene is named only where the DNA matches it firmly. Size tells how often a clone was seen (once, few, many) or the class of an expanded clone, and some rows leave it out.

TRBJ1-2 13 TRBD1 - TRBV10-3 CATGGLDYGGYTF TGTGCCACAGGGGGCTTGGATTATGGGGGCTACACCTTC
TRBJ1-4 14 - - TRBV28 CASTMSTTNEKLFF TGTGCCAGCACCATGTCTACAACTAATGAAAAACTGTTTTTT
TRBJ2-5 13 TRBD2 - TRBV9 CASSVYGGETQYF TGTGCCAGCAGCGTGTACGGGGGGGAGACCCAGTACTTC
TRBJ2-3 15 TRBD2 once TRBV7-9 CSSSFIPLAADTQYF TGTTCCAGCAGCTTCATACCTCTAGCGGCTGATACGCAGTATTTT
TRBJ1-2 12 - - TRBV5-1 CASSNRAGGYTF TGCGCCAGCAGCAACAGGGCGGGCGGCTACACCTTC
TRBJ2-3 18 TRBD1 - TRBV6-1 CASSETVGGQGSTDTQYF TGTGCCAGCAGTGAAACCGTTGGTGGACAGGGAAGCACAGATACGCAGTATTTT
TRBJ1-6 17 TRBD1 - TRBV11-2 CASTPRAGGSYNSPLHF TGTGCCAGCACCCCGAGGGCAGGGGGCTCCTATAATTCACCCCTCCACTTT
TRBJ1-5 16 TRBD1 few TRBV18 CASSPYETGRNQPQHF TGTGCCAGCTCACCATACGAGACAGGGAGGAATCAGCCCCAGCATTTT
TRBJ1-5 15 TRBD1 - TRBV9 CASSVGQGGNQPQHF TGTGCCAGCAGCGTAGGCCAGGGGGGAAATCAGCCCCAGCATTTT
TRBJ2-5 11 - - TRBV20-1 CSARADWTQYF TGCAGTGCTAGGGCGGACTGGACCCAGTACTTC
TRBJ2-6 16 - - TRBV15 CATSRESGSGANVLTF TGTGCCACCAGCAGGGAGAGCGGCTCTGGGGCCAACGTCCTGACTTTC
TRBJ2-1 16 TRBD1 - TRBV25-1 CASRNPFGQGGDEQFF TGTGCCAGCAGGAACCCCTTTGGACAGGGGGGAGATGAGCAGTTCTTC
TRBJ2-1 16 - - TRBV10-1 CASRQQGFLSYNEQFF TGCGCCAGCAGACAACAGGGTTTCCTTTCCTACAATGAGCAGTTCTTC
TRBJ2-1 15 - - TRBV10-3 CAISETSTPYNEQFF TGTGCCATCAGTGAGACGAGTACCCCTTACAATGAGCAGTTCTTC
TRBJ1-2 14 TRBD1 - TRBV7-9 CASSQQGLNYGYTF TGTGCCAGCAGCCAACAGGGGCTTAACTATGGCTACACCTTC
TRBJ1-3 12 - - TRBV7-9 CASSRHGDTIYF TGTGCCAGCAGCAGGCACGGAGACACCATATATTTT
TRBJ2-6 14 - - TRBV19 CASSIFPGANVLTF TGTGCCAGTAGTATCTTTCCCGGGGCCAACGTCCTGACTTTC
TRBJ2-5 15 TRBD2 - TRBV29-1 CSVGTSGGARETQYF TGCAGCGTTGGGACTAGCGGGGGGGCCAGGGAGACCCAGTACTTC
TRBJ2-1 13 - - TRBV7-7 CASSLSGNNEQFF TGTGCCAGCAGCTTATCAGGGAACAATGAGCAGTTCTTC
TRBJ1-1 13 - few TRBV10-1 CASSESGISEAFF TGCGCCAGCAGTGAGTCCGGGATATCGGAAGCTTTCTTT
TRBJ2-5 17 TRBD2 - TRBV5-1 CASSSRPRAGGYETQYF TGCGCCAGCAGCTCCCGTCCTCGAGCGGGGGGTTATGAGACCCAGTACTTC
TRBJ1-2 15 - few TRBV11-2 CASSLALYSTYGYTF TGTGCCAGCAGCTTAGCTTTGTACAGTACCTATGGCTACACCTTC
TRBJ2-1 18 TRBD2 - TRBV4-3 CASSQDFFTAGDYNEQFF TGCGCCAGCAGCCAAGATTTTTTCACGGCGGGGGATTACAATGAGCAGTTCTTC
TRBJ2-2 14 - - TRBV19 CASSISSHTGELFF TGTGCCAGTAGTATATCATCCCACACCGGGGAGCTGTTTTTT
TRBJ1-6 16 - - TRBV9 CASGVNGGRVDSPLHF TGTGCCAGCGGCGTAAACGGGGGACGGGTGGATTCACCCCTCCACTTT
TRBJ2-6 16 - - TRBV7-8 CASSLQGYSGANVLTF TGTGCCAGCAGCTTACAGGGGTATTCTGGGGCCAACGTCCTGACTTTC
TRBJ1-1 16 - few TRBV6-5 CASSYSGGGWDTEAFF TGTGCCAGCAGTTACTCGGGGGGGGGATGGGACACTGAAGCTTTCTTT
TRBJ1-5 13 - few TRBV30 CAWRTDDNQPQHF TGTGCCTGGCGGACAGACGACAATCAGCCCCAGCATTTT
TRBJ1-1 14 TRBD1 - TRBV6-1 CASRQGALNTEAFF TGTGCCAGCAGGCAGGGGGCATTGAACACTGAAGCTTTCTTT
TRBJ1-6 14 - - TRBV28 CASSFRGGYSPLHF TGTGCCAGCAGTTTTAGGGGGGGTTATTCACCCCTCCACTTT
TRBJ1-2 16 - - TRBV14 CASSQDLSRYNYGYTF TGTGCCAGCAGCCAAGATCTTAGCCGATACAACTATGGCTACACCTTC
TRBJ1-2 14 - - TRBV5-4 CASGAMTGNYGYTF TGTGCCAGCGGCGCCATGACGGGGAACTATGGCTACACCTTC
TRBJ2-7 13 TRBD1 - TRBV4-1 CASRGTGVYEQYF TGCGCCAGCAGGGGGACAGGGGTCTACGAGCAGTACTTC
TRBJ2-1 14 - - TRBV18 CASSPQLAHNEQFF TGTGCCAGCTCACCACAGCTAGCCCACAATGAGCAGTTCTTC
TRBJ2-7 16 - - TRBV7-9 CASSLIGGLNSYEQYF TGTGCCAGCAGCTTAATCGGGGGGCTGAATTCCTACGAGCAGTACTTC
TRBJ2-1 15 - - TRBV9 CASSVALGANNEQFF TGTGCCAGCAGCGTAGCGTTGGGGGCCAACAATGAGCAGTTCTTC
TRBJ1-5 15 TRBD1 - TRBV6-5 CASRKGTGPQQPQHF TGTGCCAGCAGGAAAGGGACAGGGCCACAGCAGCCCCAGCATTTT
TRBJ2-5 16 TRBD2 once TRBV5-1 CASSLTSGGFDETQYF TGCGCCAGCAGCTTAACTAGCGGGGGCTTCGACGAGACCCAGTACTTC
TRBJ2-1 15 TRBD1 - TRBV19 CASSIQGVYYNEQFF TGTGCCAGTAGTATCCAGGGGGTATACTACAATGAGCAGTTCTTC
TRBJ1-1 14 TRBD1 - TRBV5-1 CASGSGGADTEAFF TGCGCCAGCGGTTCAGGGGGCGCGGACACTGAAGCTTTCTTT
TRBJ2-3 16 TRBD2 few TRBV7-9 CASSFLGGGATDTQYF TGTGCCAGCAGCTTTCTGGGCGGGGGGGCTACAGATACGCAGTATTTT
TRBJ1-5 15 TRBD1 - TRBV18 CASSPYQGADQPQHF TGTGCCAGCTCACCCTATCAGGGGGCCGATCAGCCCCAGCATTTT
TRBJ2-1 15 TRBD1 few TRBV10-2 CASSETGMSYNEQFF TGCGCCAGCAGCGAGACAGGGATGTCCTACAATGAGCAGTTCTTC
TRBJ2-3 13 - once TRBV6-1 CASSERFQDTQYF TGTGCCAGCAGTGAACGGTTCCAAGATACGCAGTATTTT
TRBJ2-1 13 TRBD2 - TRBV6-6 CASSYTGRDEQFF TGTGCCAGCAGTTACACGGGGAGGGATGAGCAGTTCTTC
TRBJ2-1 15 TRBD2 - TRBV11-2 CASSLAAGAYNEQFF TGTGCCAGCAGCTTAGCAGCGGGGGCCTACAATGAGCAGTTCTTC
TRBJ2-1 14 - - TRBV11-3 CASSLGGPYNEQFF TGTGCCAGCAGCTTAGGGGGCCCCTACAATGAGCAGTTCTTC
TRBJ1-6 16 - - TRBV5-6 CASSFGASSYNSPLHF TGTGCCAGCAGCTTCGGTGCGAGCTCCTATAATTCACCCCTCCACTTT
TRBJ2-7 16 TRBD1 - TRBV5-1 CASSLGGTGDVYEQYF TGCGCCAGCAGCTTGGGAGGGACAGGAGATGTCTACGAGCAGTACTTC
TRBJ1-1 12 - - TRBV29-1 CSVRTVNTEAFF TGCAGCGTTCGGACAGTGAACACTGAAGCTTTCTTT
TRBJ2-3 13 - few TRBV10-1 CASSESTKNTQYF TGCGCCAGCAGTGAGTCGACTAAGAATACGCAGTATTTT
TRBJ2-7 13 - - TRBV7-2 CASSLRAGREQYF TGTGCCAGCAGCTTACGGGCGGGGCGCGAGCAGTACTTC